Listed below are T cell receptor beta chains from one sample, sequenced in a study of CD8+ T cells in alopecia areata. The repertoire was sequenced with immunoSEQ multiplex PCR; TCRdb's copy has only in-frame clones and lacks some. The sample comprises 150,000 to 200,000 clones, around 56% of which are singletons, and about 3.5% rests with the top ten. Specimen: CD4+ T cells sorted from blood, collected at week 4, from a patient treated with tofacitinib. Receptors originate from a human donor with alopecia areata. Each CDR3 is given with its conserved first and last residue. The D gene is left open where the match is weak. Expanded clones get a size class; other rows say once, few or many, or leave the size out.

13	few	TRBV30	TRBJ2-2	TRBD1	CAWSGTGQGELFF	TGTGCCTGGAGTGGGACAGGGCAAGGGGAGCTGTTTTTT
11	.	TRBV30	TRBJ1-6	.	CAWSVQGPLHF	TGTGCCTGGAGTGTACAAGGACCCCTCCACTTT
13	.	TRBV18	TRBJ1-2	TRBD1	CASSTGQNYGYTF	TGTGCCAGCTCAACGGGACAGAACTATGGCTACACCTTC
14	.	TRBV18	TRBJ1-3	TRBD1	CASSPGQGGNTIYF	TGTGCCAGCTCACCTGGACAGGGAGGAAACACCATATATTTT
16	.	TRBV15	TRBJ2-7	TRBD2	CATSRGSVAGEREQYF	TGTGCCACCAGCAGAGGAAGCGTCGCGGGGGAGAGGGAGCAGTACTTC
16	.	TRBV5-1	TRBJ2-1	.	CASSLDLGRPYNEQFF	TGCGCCAGCAGCTTGGATCTCGGCAGGCCCTACAATGAGCAGTTCTTC
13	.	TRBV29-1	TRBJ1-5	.	CSVGGSSGQPQHF	TGCAGCGTGGGGGGAAGTTCCGGCCAGCCCCAGCATTTT
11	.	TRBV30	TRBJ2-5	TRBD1	CAWGTAQTQYF	TGTGCCTGGGGGACAGCGCAGACCCAGTACTTC
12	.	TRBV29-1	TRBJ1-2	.	CSVGRGMDGYTF	TGCAGCGTTGGGAGGGGGATGGACGGCTACACCTTC
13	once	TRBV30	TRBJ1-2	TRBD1	CAWNDRGLGGYTF	TGTGCCTGGAACGACAGGGGGCTCGGTGGCTACACCTTC
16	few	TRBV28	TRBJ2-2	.	CASTPGGAARDGELFF	TGTGCCAGCACCCCCGGTGGGGCAGCGAGAGACGGGGAGCTGTTTTTT
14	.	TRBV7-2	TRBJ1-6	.	CASSLRGADSPLHF	TGTGCCAGCAGCTTACGCGGGGCGGATTCACCCCTCCACTTT
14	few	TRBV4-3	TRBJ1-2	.	CASSQAQGGRGYTF	TGCGCCAGCAGCCAGGCTCAGGGTGGCCGTGGCTACACCTTC
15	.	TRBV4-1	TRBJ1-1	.	CASSQVGRRTLGAFF	TGCGCCAGCAGCCAGGTGGGACGAAGGACGCTGGGAGCTTTCTTT
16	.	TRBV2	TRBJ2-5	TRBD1	CASSELTGGPQETQYF	TGTGCCAGCAGTGAGCTCACAGGGGGGCCCCAAGAGACCCAGTACTTC
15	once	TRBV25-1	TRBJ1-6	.	CASSERKAGNSPLHF	TGTGCCAGCAGTGAAAGAAAAGCCGGTAATTCACCCCTCCACTTT
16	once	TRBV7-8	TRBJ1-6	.	CASSLTATVYYSPLHF	TGTGCCAGCAGCTTAACAGCGACAGTTTACTATTCACCCCTCCACTTT
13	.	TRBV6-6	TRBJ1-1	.	CASSYNTGTEAFF	TGTGCCAGCAGTTACAACACGGGCACTGAAGCTTTCTTT
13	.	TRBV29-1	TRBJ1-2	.	CSVEDSLYYGYTF	TGCAGCGTTGAAGACAGTCTCTACTATGGCTACACCTTC
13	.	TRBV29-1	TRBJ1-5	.	CSVVLGAGQPQHF	TGCAGCGTTGTTTTAGGGGCTGGACAGCCCCAGCATTTT
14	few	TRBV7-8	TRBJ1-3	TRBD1	CASSSTGTGYTIYF	TGTGCCAGCAGTTCTACCGGGACAGGGTACACCATATATTTT
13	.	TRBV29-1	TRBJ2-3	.	CSVGGTFTDTQYF	TGCAGCGTTGGTGGGACTTTCACAGATACGCAGTATTTT
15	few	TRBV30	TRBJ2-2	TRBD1	CAWKVARGHTGELFF	TGTGCCTGGAAAGTGGCCAGGGGGCACACCGGGGAGCTGTTTTTT
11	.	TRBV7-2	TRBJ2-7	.	CASSPSYEQYF	TGTGCCAGCAGCCCCTCCTACGAGCAGTACTTC
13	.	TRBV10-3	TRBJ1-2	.	CAISEGDNYGYTF	TGTGCCATCAGTGAAGGGGATAACTATGGCTACACCTTC
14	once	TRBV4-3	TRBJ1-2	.	CASSRDGTDYGYTF	TGCGCCAGCAGCCGGGACGGGACTGACTATGGCTACACCTTC
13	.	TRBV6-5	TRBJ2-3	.	CASKNTGPDTQYF	TGTGCCAGCAAAAATACAGGGCCAGATACGCAGTATTTT
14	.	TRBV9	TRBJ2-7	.	CASSVDSQGWEQYF	TGTGCCAGCAGCGTAGATTCGCAGGGCTGGGAGCAGTACTTC
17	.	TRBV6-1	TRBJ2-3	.	CASSERSRVVDTDTQYF	TGTGCCAGCAGTGAACGGAGTAGAGTGGTAGACACAGATACGCAGTATTTT